These T cell receptor beta chains were read from a single sample in a study of blood T cell repertoires in COVID-19. Clones were sequenced by immunoSEQ multiplex PCR, and TCRdb holds only the in-frame ones, with some missing. The data contain 150,000 or so clones, approximately 85% of them singletons. Sequencing was performed on peripheral blood. These receptors originate from a woman aged 60-70 years with COVID-19, enrolled during active disease. Each CDR3 is given without its conserved first and last residue.

cdr3_aa: ASGLAGGIGETQY
v_call: TRBV7-8

cdr3_aa: ASSQELTSGFTDTQY
v_call: TRBV14

cdr3_aa: ASSLTRGGDTDTQY
v_call: TRBV5-4

cdr3_aa: ASSLQGYHEQY
v_call: TRBV25-1

cdr3_aa: ASSWGDRSNVLT
v_call: TRBV5-5

cdr3_aa: ASSPTGVAYEQY
v_call: TRBV5-1

cdr3_aa: SAYWNTEAF
v_call: TRBV20-1

cdr3_aa: ASSQEGSQGFTDTQY
v_call: TRBV4-1

cdr3_aa: ASSPPGDGYT
v_call: TRBV7-2

cdr3_aa: ASSFSRSETQY
v_call: TRBV11-3

cdr3_aa: ASSSPRTGGASLVTEAF
v_call: TRBV7-9

cdr3_aa: ASSPQGAWDQPQH
v_call: TRBV19

cdr3_aa: SAPRRETQY
v_call: TRBV20-1

cdr3_aa: ASSLGQGIPLGTGANVLT
v_call: TRBV7-3

cdr3_aa: ASSPTGGINQPQH
v_call: TRBV4-1

cdr3_aa: ASSTYTGDLNYGYT
v_call: TRBV19

cdr3_aa: ASSGTGDYNSPLH
v_call: TRBV13

cdr3_aa: AWSRTANTEAF
v_call: TRBV30

cdr3_aa: ASRRQPNQPQH
v_call: TRBV28

cdr3_aa: ASSQREASGTDTQY
v_call: TRBV11-3

cdr3_aa: ASSTLSGAEQY
v_call: TRBV5-5

cdr3_aa: ASSFAVGYT
v_call: TRBV7-9

cdr3_aa: ASSLATGLGGYT
v_call: TRBV11-2

cdr3_aa: ASSFLIQGPYGYT
v_call: TRBV5-5

cdr3_aa: ASSRLTGESEKLF
v_call: TRBV7-2

cdr3_aa: ASSRTTGVTNEKLF
v_call: TRBV4-1

cdr3_aa: ASSLSTGKAF
v_call: TRBV5-6

cdr3_aa: ASSSRQGLDSPLH
v_call: TRBV27

cdr3_aa: ASSAEAEAF
v_call: TRBV2

cdr3_aa: ASSLVGTSGGTREQY
v_call: TRBV7-2

cdr3_aa: ASRRGTGDEKLF
v_call: TRBV7-2

cdr3_aa: ASRAGGQNPEQF
v_call: TRBV2

cdr3_aa: ASSNTGSGNTIY
v_call: TRBV19

cdr3_aa: ASSQSWGDTDTQY
v_call: TRBV6-5

cdr3_aa: ASSQDLEGPNEQF
v_call: TRBV14

cdr3_aa: SASQGRADEKLF
v_call: TRBV20-1

cdr3_aa: ASSDPGQGASGYT
v_call: TRBV5-1

cdr3_aa: ASRSQGLGEQF
v_call: TRBV5-1

cdr3_aa: ASSKSGLAEPF
v_call: TRBV11-2

cdr3_aa: ASSSSGGSSTDTQY
v_call: TRBV5-1

cdr3_aa: ASSLDWEGANGYT
v_call: TRBV11-2

cdr3_aa: ASSHTRREIGNTIY
v_call: TRBV9

cdr3_aa: ASSYVTGGENSPLH
v_call: TRBV6-5

cdr3_aa: ASSQAGSNEKLF
v_call: TRBV3-1/TRBV3-2

cdr3_aa: ASTTPDSSYEQY
v_call: TRBV28

cdr3_aa: ASSKKGDRGPYAGNEQF
v_call: TRBV13

cdr3_aa: ASSTQRQGGKLF
v_call: TRBV5-5

cdr3_aa: ASSGGDLNTEAF
v_call: TRBV2

cdr3_aa: ASSLPLTGGKSPLH
v_call: TRBV28

cdr3_aa: AIRASGGNEQF
v_call: TRBV10-3

cdr3_aa: ASSPGQGASYNEQF
v_call: TRBV19

cdr3_aa: ASSLEVGWETQY
v_call: TRBV11-2

cdr3_aa: ASSYGGLDQETQY
v_call: TRBV6-2/TRBV6-3

cdr3_aa: ASSITGLNYGYT
v_call: TRBV19